The clone carrying this TCR beta chain was seen only a few times. The authors ran a second PCR of about 7 to 11 cycles using a sample-barcoded 5' primer and a J-beta primer mix. Each CDR3 protein is one row after TCRdb ran MiXCR on the 5' RACE reads. This table has around 1.1 million distinct CDR3 sequences, roughly two fifths appearing once. The entry originates in a study of blood T cells in healthy people across ages. This TCR came from a man in his late teens or twenties in good health. Sequenced sample: blood.

The DNA for the CDR3 is TGTGCCAGCAGCCCTACCCGGGGTAGCGGCATTAGCACAGATACGCAGTATTTT. Translated, it gives CASSPTRGSGISTDTQYF. The chain has TRBV3-1 and TRBJ2-3, with D tentatively TRBD2 (6 bases). The length of the CDR3 is 18 residues. Germline V CDR1 and CDR2: LGHDT, YNNKEL (reference sequence). V lost 4 bases, J lost 0 bases, and 20 bases lay in between.